Presented here are 27 T cell receptor beta chains from one specimen sequenced in a study of long-term antiretroviral therapy in people with HIV (dated by TCRdb to between 2020 and 2023). Sequencing of the TRB variable region was done with the immunoSEQ hsTCRB v3.0 assay at survey level resolution. TCRdb holds this immuneACCESS table with in-frame rearrangements only. Some clones are missing; in checked studies, unresolved V genes explain under half, and the rest has no known cause. This sample comprises some 40,000 clones, approximately 85% of them detected only once. Over 5.5% of the sample is taken by the ten largest. Sequencing used unsorted PBMCs, obtained 3.1 years after starting antiretroviral therapy. Source of these receptors: a woman aged 50 to 60 with HIV.

This clone was counted between two and nine times. This sequence joins TRBV2 and TRBJ1-4, with D perhaps TRBD1 (6 bases). Trimming cost V 2 bases and J 5 bases, with 9 bases left between them. Germline V gene lookup returns CDR1 SNHLY and CDR2 FYNNEI. This CDR3 has 14 amino acids. CDR3 coding DNA: TGTGCCAGCAGTGAACAGGGGAGCAATGAAAAACTGTTTTTT. Translating it yields CASSEQGSNEKLFF.

J is TRBJ2-1 and V is TRBV19; the match to TRBD2 covers 8 bases. The germline CDR1 and CDR2 sequences are LNHDA and SQIVND (reference sequence). The junction had 7 bases not matched to a gene; V was cut back by 6 bases and J by 3 bases. CDR3 length: 15 residues. The CDR3 DNA follows: TGTGCCAGTAGCTCTTCCGGGACTAGCTACAATGAGCAGTTCTTC. This encodes CASSSSGTSYNEQFF.

This chain uses TRBV30 with TRBJ1-2; no definite D call. The CDR3 totals 10 residues. Looked up from germline, CDR1 is GTSNPN and CDR2 is SVGIG (reference sequence). Trimming stripped 5 bases from V and 10 bases from J, with 11 bases between. CDR3 sequence reads: CAWSQNLYTF. CDR3 in DNA: TGTGCCTGGTCACAGAACCTCTACACCTTC.

The chain couples TRBV25-1 to TRBJ1-4, with TRBD1 matching 7 bases. The germline gives CDR1 MGHDK, CDR2 SYGVNS. CDR3 size: 16 residues. The V segment lost 1 base and the J segment 3 bases; nucleotides outside the gene matches: 5. CDR3 sequence reads: CASSEFGTVANEKLFF. CDR3 DNA sequence: TGTGCCAGCAGTGAATTCGGGACAGTTGCTAATGAAAAACTGTTTTTT.

V and J are TRBV4-1 and TRBJ2-7; 8 bases line up with TRBD1. The germline CDR1 and CDR2 sequences are MGHRA and YSYEKL. Trimming took 0 bases from V and 6 from J; bases not matched to a gene: 13. The CDR3 sequence is 17 residues long. This CDR3 is CASSQDWWTGPSIEQYF. The CDR3 DNA sequence: TGCGCCAGCAGCCAAGATTGGTGGACAGGGCCTTCAATCGAGCAGTACTTC.

In this sample, this clone turned up once. This chain joins TRBV10-1 and TRBJ1-2, with 7 bases aligning to TRBD1. The CDR3 sequence is 17 residues long. Germline CDR1 reads WNHNN; CDR2 reads SYGVQD (reference sequence). V lost 9 bases and J lost 4; bases outside the gene matches: 20. CDR3: CARTPGQPQFFRYGYTF. CDR3 DNA: TGCGCCAGAACCCCGGGACAGCCTCAATTTTTTCGCTATGGCTACACCTTC.

The chain is built from TRBV6-6 and TRBJ2-1; no firm D call. Germline lookup yields CDR1 MNHNY and CDR2 SVGAGI (reference sequence). The CDR3 covers 14 residues. V shed 6 bases and J shed 7 bases, with 16 bases lying between them. The CDR3 sequence: CASSHTWVGNEQFF. The DNA of the CDR3 is TGTGCCAGCAGCCATACCTGGGTGGGGAATGAGCAGTTCTTC.

There are a few counts of this clone. The chain employs TRBV6-1 and TRBJ1-1, with unresolved D. With 5 bases removed from V and 0 bases from J, the gap between germline ends came to 7 bases. This CDR3 region has 13 residues. Germline V gene sequence: CDR1 MNHNS, CDR2 SASEGT. CDR3 residues: CASSRTMNTEAFF. The CDR3 DNA reads as TGTGCCAGCAGTCGGACCATGAACACTGAAGCTTTCTTT.

This clone was picked up one time. The chain couples TRBV7-9 to TRBJ1-1; D unclear. CDR3 length: 14 residues. The ends were cut back, 2 bases at V and 2 bases at J, with 9 bases in the middle. Germline V CDR1 and CDR2: SEHNR, FQNEAQ (reference sequence). CDR3 amino acids: CASSLYGDNTEAFF. The CDR3 DNA sequence: TGTGCCAGCAGCTTATATGGGGATAACACTGAAGCTTTCTTT.

The rearrangement uses TRBV19 and TRBJ1-2; D unclear. CDR1 is LNHDA, CDR2 SQIVND, per germline (reference sequence). The CDR3 is 15 residues long. V was clipped by 1 base and J by 2 bases, with 11 bases between them. The CDR3 DNA reads as TGTGCCAGTAGTATAGGAGCTATCCAGAACTATGGCTACACCTTC. Its translation is CASSIGAIQNYGYTF.

The V gene is TRBV11-2, the J gene TRBJ2-7; the D call may be TRBD1 or TRBD2 (5 bases each). Germline V gives CDR1 SGHAT, CDR2 FQNNGV. Trimming took off 2 bases at V and 8 bases at J, with 16 bases between the two ends. This CDR3 is built from 14 residues. CDR3: CASSLSGLGEQQYF. The CDR3 bases are TGTGCCAGCAGCTTATCCGGCCTGGGGGAGCAGCAGTACTTC.

The chain uses TRBV13 and TRBJ2-1; D gene ambiguous. CDR1 PRHDT and CDR2 FYEKMQ come from the germline V gene (reference sequence). The CDR3 contains 15 residues. V shed 0 bases and J shed 3 bases, with 9 bases lying between them. Here the CDR3 DNA reads TGTGCCAGCAGCTTAGGAAGGACGCTCTACAATGAGCAGTTCTTC. Residues: CASSLGRTLYNEQFF.

The rearrangement links TRBV6-1 to TRBJ2-5, with D possibly matching TRBD1 (5 bases). V dropped 4 bases and J dropped 4 bases, with 16 bases sitting between them. Germline lookup yields CDR1 MNHNS and CDR2 SASEGT. The CDR3 loop spans 15 amino acids. CDR3 amino acids: CASSVSRVGRETQYF. The DNA for the CDR3 is TGTGCCAGCAGTGTGTCCAGGGTTGGCCGAGAGACCCAGTACTTC.

The table lists this clone with a count of one. The chain couples TRBV7-2 to TRBJ2-7; 8 positions match TRBD1. This CDR3 is 13 amino acids long. V lost 8 bases, J lost 6 bases, and 9 bases stayed unmatched. Germline V gene lookup returns CDR1 SGHTA and CDR2 FQGNSA. This chain's CDR3 is CASRGQGRSEQYF. The CDR3 DNA is TGTGCCAGCCGCGGACAGGGACGAAGCGAGCAGTACTTC.

The chain links TRBV5-6 to TRBJ2-2; a weak D match, TRBD2 (6 bases). The CDR3 totals 14 residues. Germline lookup yields CDR1 SGHDT and CDR2 YYEEEE. V shed 4 bases and J shed 3 bases, with 10 bases lying between them. The CDR3: CASSMGLYTGELFF. The CDR3 bases are TGTGCCAGCAGCATGGGACTCTACACCGGGGAGCTGTTTTTT.

The chain couples TRBV7-8 to TRBJ1-4; D unresolved. Trimming removed 2 bases at V and 5 bases at J, with 6 bases between. The CDR3 has 13 residues. Per germline, CDR1 SGHVS and CDR2 FQNEAQ. CDR3 bases: TGTGCCAGCAGCTTAACAGTAAATGAAAAACTGTTTTTT. It encodes CASSLTVNEKLFF.

V and J are TRBV6-6 and TRBJ1-5; D is unresolved. The ends were cut back, 0 bases at V and 5 bases at J, with 8 bases in the middle. Looked up from germline, CDR1 is MNHNY and CDR2 is SVGAGI (reference sequence). This CDR3 is built from 14 residues. DNA of the CDR3: TGTGCCAGCAGTTACTCGATAGAAGATCAGCCCCAGCATTTT. It codes for CASSYSIEDQPQHF.

This clone showed up just a few times. The chain recombines TRBV19 with TRBJ1-2; D possibly corresponds to TRBD1 (5 bases). Trimming pared 3 bases from V and 7 bases from J, leaving 15 bases between. The CDR3 is 14 amino acids. Germline values: CDR1 LNHDA, CDR2 SQIVND (reference sequence). The CDR3 bases are TGTGCCAGTAGTATCGGGGAGGGGATAGCTGGCTACACCTTC. This translates into CASSIGEGIAGYTF.

The CDR3 here is CASSPPERPGRYF. The DNA for the CDR3 is TGCGCCAGCAGCCCCCCAGAGAGACCCGGGAGATACTTC. This chain connects TRBV4-1 to TRBJ2-7, with D tentatively TRBD2 (6 bases). Germline V CDR1 and CDR2: MGHRA, YSYEKL. V was shortened by 4 bases and J by 13 bases, with 20 bases between the two germline ends. This CDR3 is 13 amino acids long.

This sequence joins TRBV4-3 and TRBJ2-1; 16 positions agree with TRBD2. CDR1 and CDR2 (germline): LGHNA, YSLEER. V was clipped by 1 base and J by 2 bases; unmatched bases: 2. The CDR3 runs 18 residues. Written as DNA, the CDR3 is TGCGCCAGCAGCCAAGCCGGGACTAGCGGGGGGGCCTACAATGAGCAGTTCTTC. This encodes CASSQAGTSGGAYNEQFF.

Here the CDR3 reads CASSSGGTEGNYGYTF. The CDR3 DNA sequence: TGCGCCAGCAGCTCAGGAGGGACGGAAGGTAACTATGGCTACACCTTC. This chain joins TRBV4-3 and TRBJ1-2, with D possibly matching TRBD1 (5 bases). The CDR3 is made up of 16 amino acids. V lost 5 bases and J 1 base, leaving 17 bases between the germline ends. Germline-derived CDR1 and CDR2 are LGHNA and YSLEER.

This clone was counted a single time. V usage is TRBV6-5 and J usage is TRBJ1-2; TRBD1 aligns across 9 bases. Trimming at V came to 5 bases and at J to 5 bases, leaving 6 bases not matched to a gene. CDR3 size: 14 residues. CDR1 MNHEY and CDR2 SVGAGI come from the germline V gene. The CDR3 spells CASSLQGARYGYTF. Here the CDR3 DNA reads TGTGCCAGCAGTCTACAGGGGGCTCGGTATGGCTACACCTTC.

V and J are TRBV19 and TRBJ1-5; D perhaps matches TRBD1 (5 bases). CDR3 length: 15 residues. CDR1 is LNHDA, CDR2 SQIVND, per germline (reference sequence). V lost 4 bases, J lost 0 bases, and 10 bases lay in between. CDR3 DNA sequence: TGTGCCAGTAGTAGGGACGTGAATAGCAATCAGCCCCAGCATTTT. Translated, it gives CASSRDVNSNQPQHF.

The rearrangement joins TRBV6-1 to TRBJ2-7, with 7 bases lining up with TRBD1. This CDR3 spans 12 amino acids. Germline lookup yields CDR1 MNHNS and CDR2 SASEGT. V lost 6 bases and J lost 4; bases outside the gene matches: 3. This CDR3 is CASRGGGYEQYF. CDR3 nucleotides: TGTGCCAGCAGAGGGGGCGGGTACGAGCAGTACTTC.

This clone appeared a few times. This chain joins TRBV6-5 and TRBJ1-2, with D possibly TRBD1 on 6 matching bases. The CDR3 consists of 13 residues. V was clipped by 5 bases and J by 3 bases, with 10 bases between them. Germline V gene lookup returns CDR1 MNHEY and CDR2 SVGAGI. The CDR3 sequence is CASSRGADYGYTF. CDR3 sequence (DNA): TGTGCCAGCAGTAGGGGGGCTGACTATGGCTACACCTTC.

The sample holds a few counts of this clone. The chain carries TRBV5-6 and TRBJ1-2; a possible D gene is TRBD1 (6 bases). CDR3 size: 14 residues. Per the germline V gene, CDR1 is SGHDT and CDR2 is YYEEEE. Trimming stripped 2 bases from V and 1 base from J, with 9 bases between. CDR3 amino acids: CASSLGTLNYGYTF. The CDR3 bases are TGTGCCAGCAGCTTAGGGACACTTAACTATGGCTACACCTTC.

V and J are TRBV10-3 and TRBJ2-1; TRBD2 might be the D (5 bases). This CDR3 is 14 amino acids long. Per germline, CDR1 ENHRY and CDR2 SYGVKD. Trimming shortened V by 5 bases and J by 7 bases, and 15 bases separated the two germline ends. The CDR3 region has the DNA TGTGCCATCAGTCAATACCTCCGGGATAATGAGCAGTTCTTC. This translates into CAISQYLRDNEQFF.